These T cell receptor beta chains were read from a single sample in a study of radiation and T cells in renal cell carcinoma. Measured with immunoSEQ multiplex PCR; TCRdb has only the in-frame clones, and not every one. The sample has some 130,000 clones, roughly four fifths seen once. Material: blood, obtained from a patient whose treatment included radiotherapy and nephrectomy. Every receptor here comes from a woman between 55 and 75 years old with renal cell carcinoma. The CDR3 runs from the conserved cysteine through the conserved F or W. Each record gives: clone size, V gene, D gene, J gene, CDR3 DNA, CDR3 protein. The D gene is left open where the match is weak. Expanded clones get a size class; other rows say once, few or many, or leave the size out.

size: .; V: TRBV28; D: TRBD2; J: TRBJ2-7; DNA: TGTGCCAGCAGTTTCTCGTCTAGCGGGAGTAGCTCCTACGAGCAGTACTTC; CDR3: CASSFSSSGSSSYEQYF
size: .; V: TRBV19; D: .; J: TRBJ2-7; DNA: TGTGCCAGTAGTCGACAACGACCGGACGGCGAGCAGTACTTC; CDR3: CASSRQRPDGEQYF
size: .; V: TRBV7-9; D: .; J: TRBJ2-1; DNA: TGTGCCAGCAGCTGGGAGTGGGGGGGCCCTGAGCAGTTCTTC; CDR3: CASSWEWGGPEQFF
size: .; V: TRBV10-2; D: .; J: TRBJ1-2; DNA: TGCGCCAGCAGTGAAGGGAGGTTGCCCGCCTATGGCTACACCTTC; CDR3: CASSEGRLPAYGYTF
size: .; V: TRBV5-1; D: TRBD2; J: TRBJ2-1; DNA: TGCGCCAGCAGCCCTAACGCGGGGGGGTCCTACAATGAGCAGTTCTTC; CDR3: CASSPNAGGSYNEQFF
size: few; V: TRBV4-3; D: TRBD2; J: TRBJ2-3; DNA: TGCGCCAGCAGCCACGTTAGCGGGAGTCTGGATACGCAGTATTTT; CDR3: CASSHVSGSLDTQYF
size: .; V: TRBV28; D: .; J: TRBJ1-1; DNA: TGTGCCAGCGTCTGGGGAGGGCCGAACACTGAAGCTTTCTTT; CDR3: CASVWGGPNTEAFF
size: .; V: TRBV19; D: .; J: TRBJ1-1; DNA: TGTGCCAGTAGTATTCCGGGGGCGGGATTGAACACTGAAGCTTTCTTT; CDR3: CASSIPGAGLNTEAFF
size: .; V: TRBV7-8; D: TRBD1; J: TRBJ2-5; DNA: TGTGCCAGCAGGCTTACAGGGGACCAAGAGACCCAGTACTTC; CDR3: CASRLTGDQETQYF
size: .; V: TRBV28; D: .; J: TRBJ1-5; DNA: TGTGCCAGCAGTTCGACCCCTGACAATCAGCCCCAGCATTTT; CDR3: CASSSTPDNQPQHF
size: .; V: TRBV18; D: .; J: TRBJ2-6; DNA: TGTGCCAGCTCGCGAGGACAGACAACTAGCCCTGGGGCCAACGTCCTGACTTTC; CDR3: CASSRGQTTSPGANVLTF
size: .; V: TRBV5-1; D: TRBD1; J: TRBJ1-1; DNA: TGCGCCAGCAGCTTGAACAGGGGGAACACTGAAGCTTTCTTT; CDR3: CASSLNRGNTEAFF
size: .; V: TRBV27; D: TRBD1; J: TRBJ1-1; DNA: TGTGCCAGCAGTTTCAGACAGGGGGCCAGGAGTCCTGAAGCTTTCTTT; CDR3: CASSFRQGARSPEAFF
size: .; V: TRBV12-1; D: .; J: TRBJ2-7; DNA: TGTGCCAGCAGCTTCAGAGGGAGTCTAGACTACGATGAGCAGTACTTC; CDR3: CASSFRGSLDYDEQYF
size: .; V: TRBV5-6; D: .; J: TRBJ2-7; DNA: TGTGCCAGCAGCACCTGGCTCCTGCTCTCCTACGAGCAGTACTTC; CDR3: CASSTWLLLSYEQYF
size: .; V: TRBV9; D: .; J: TRBJ2-1; DNA: TGTGCCAGCAGCGTCCGCTATCCAAATGAGCAGTTCTTC; CDR3: CASSVRYPNEQFF
size: .; V: TRBV27; D: .; J: TRBJ1-5; DNA: TGTGCCAGCAGTTTATCATGGGGCAGAAGCAATCAGCCCCAGCATTTT; CDR3: CASSLSWGRSNQPQHF
size: .; V: TRBV5-6; D: .; J: TRBJ2-6; DNA: TGTGCCAGCAGCCAATCGACAGTCTCTGGGGCCAACGTCCTGACTTTC; CDR3: CASSQSTVSGANVLTF
size: .; V: TRBV7-2; D: TRBD1; J: TRBJ1-5; DNA: TGTGCCAGCAGCTTAGTGACAGGGGGCCAGCCCCAGCATTTT; CDR3: CASSLVTGGQPQHF
size: .; V: TRBV13; D: TRBD1; J: TRBJ1-4; DNA: TGTGCCAGCAGCTTAGGAACAGGGGGCGTCGAAAAACTGTTTTTT; CDR3: CASSLGTGGVEKLFF
size: .; V: TRBV9; D: .; J: TRBJ1-6; DNA: TGTGCCAGCAGCGTAGATTCGAGGACACCCCTCCACTTT; CDR3: CASSVDSRTPLHF
size: .; V: TRBV5-1; D: TRBD2; J: TRBJ2-3; DNA: TGCGCCAGCAGCTTGGAACGAGCGGGGAGAGATACGCAGTATTTT; CDR3: CASSLERAGRDTQYF
size: .; V: TRBV4-1; D: .; J: TRBJ2-5; DNA: TGCGCCAGCAGCCAGTCACCAACAGAGCAGTACTTC; CDR3: CASSQSPTEQYF
size: .; V: TRBV5-4; D: .; J: TRBJ2-1; DNA: TGTGCCAGCAGCTTGGGGGGCCACTGGCAGTTCTTC; CDR3: CASSLGGHWQFF
size: once; V: TRBV14; D: .; J: TRBJ1-2; DNA: TGTGCCAGCAGCCAAGATAGGGGTCCCAGCTATGGCTACACCTTC; CDR3: CASSQDRGPSYGYTF
size: .; V: TRBV6-6; D: .; J: TRBJ2-2; DNA: TGTGCCAGCAACAGAGGGTACACCGGGGAGCTGTTTTTT; CDR3: CASNRGYTGELFF
size: few; V: TRBV19; D: .; J: TRBJ1-5; DNA: TGTGCCAGTAGTAGGCAAGGCAATCAGCCCCAGCATTTT; CDR3: CASSRQGNQPQHF
size: .; V: TRBV5-1; D: .; J: TRBJ1-1; DNA: TGCGCCAGCAGCTTGGCCCTGGCCAACACTGAAGCTTTCTTT; CDR3: CASSLALANTEAFF
size: .; V: TRBV30; D: TRBD1; J: TRBJ1-6; DNA: TGTGCCTGGAGTGCCGGACAGGATAATTCACCCCTCCACTTT; CDR3: CAWSAGQDNSPLHF
size: once; V: TRBV7-6; D: TRBD1; J: TRBJ1-4; DNA: TGTGCCAGCGCGGCCGGGACAGGGTTCGAAAAACTGTTTTTT; CDR3: CASAAGTGFEKLFF
size: .; V: TRBV6-6; D: TRBD1; J: TRBJ2-7; DNA: TGTGCCAGCAGCGGGACAGCCTACGAGCAGTACTTC; CDR3: CASSGTAYEQYF
size: once; V: TRBV28; D: .; J: TRBJ2-7; DNA: TGTGCCAGCAGTTTTATATCGAGGCGCTACGAGCAGTACTTC; CDR3: CASSFISRRYEQYF
size: .; V: TRBV6-6; D: .; J: TRBJ1-5; DNA: TGTGCCAGCAGTTACCCTCACAAAGGGGACCAGCCCCAGCATTTT; CDR3: CASSYPHKGDQPQHF
size: .; V: TRBV19; D: TRBD2; J: TRBJ2-1; DNA: TGTGCCACCGAGGGACTAGCGGGAGTAGGTGAGCAGTTCTTC; CDR3: CATEGLAGVGEQFF
size: .; V: TRBV19; D: .; J: TRBJ2-1; DNA: TGTGCCAGTAGTCCGGGCGACTCCTACAATGAGCAGTTCTTC; CDR3: CASSPGDSYNEQFF
size: .; V: TRBV10-3; D: TRBD1; J: TRBJ2-1; DNA: TGTGCCATCAGTCCGACAGGGTTTGGTGAGCAGTTCTTC; CDR3: CAISPTGFGEQFF
size: .; V: TRBV9; D: .; J: TRBJ1-5; DNA: TGTGCCAGCAGCGTAGGAGTTAATCAGCCCCAGCATTTT; CDR3: CASSVGVNQPQHF
size: .; V: TRBV5-5; D: .; J: TRBJ1-1; DNA: TGTGCCAGCAGTTACCGGACCGATGAAGCTTTCTTT; CDR3: CASSYRTDEAFF
size: .; V: TRBV27; D: TRBD1; J: TRBJ2-4; DNA: TGTGCCAGCAAAGGGACAGCTAGGGGAGTTCAGTACTTC; CDR3: CASKGTARGVQYF
size: .; V: TRBV2; D: .; J: TRBJ2-7; DNA: TGTGCCAGCACTATCACGTGGGAAGGCGAGCAGTACTTC; CDR3: CASTITWEGEQYF
size: few; V: TRBV6-1; D: .; J: TRBJ1-1; DNA: TGTGCCAGCAGTGAAGGCCTTACCGTGAACACTGAAGCTTTCTTT; CDR3: CASSEGLTVNTEAFF
size: .; V: TRBV27; D: .; J: TRBJ1-3; DNA: TGTGCCAGCAGTTTCTCGACCGGGACAATTGGAAACACCATATATTTT; CDR3: CASSFSTGTIGNTIYF
size: .; V: TRBV15; D: TRBD1; J: TRBJ2-3; DNA: TGTGCCACCAGCAGGGACAGGGGAAAAACAGATACGCAGTATTTT; CDR3: CATSRDRGKTDTQYF
size: .; V: TRBV19; D: .; J: TRBJ1-5; DNA: TGTGCCAGTAGTATGGGGCAGGGAGGAAATCAGCCCCAGCATTTT; CDR3: CASSMGQGGNQPQHF
size: .; V: TRBV5-1; D: .; J: TRBJ1-1; DNA: TGCGCCAGCAGCTTGCTTGGGTCGAACACTGAAGCTTTCTTT; CDR3: CASSLLGSNTEAFF
size: .; V: TRBV5-1; D: TRBD2; J: TRBJ2-3; DNA: TGCGCCAGCAGCCTGGAGGGGACTAGCGGGAGCACAGATACGCAGTATTTT; CDR3: CASSLEGTSGSTDTQYF
size: .; V: TRBV30; D: .; J: TRBJ1-6; DNA: TGTGCCTGGAGCGTGGGGGGGGGACGCTCCTATAATTCACCCCTCCACTTT; CDR3: CAWSVGGGRSYNSPLHF
size: .; V: TRBV9; D: .; J: TRBJ1-3; DNA: TGTGCCAGCAGCCCGGGGTTGAGAAACACCATATATTTT; CDR3: CASSPGLRNTIYF
size: .; V: TRBV4-3; D: .; J: TRBJ1-5; DNA: TGCGCCAGCAGCCAGGGCCGGGGCTATAGCAATCAGCCCCAGCATTTT; CDR3: CASSQGRGYSNQPQHF
size: .; V: TRBV19; D: TRBD2; J: TRBJ2-1; DNA: TGTGCCAGTAGTACTAGCGGGAGGGCCGGGGATGAGCAGTTCTTC; CDR3: CASSTSGRAGDEQFF
size: few; V: TRBV19; D: TRBD1; J: TRBJ1-1; DNA: TGTGCCAGTAGTAACAAACACAGGGGCCTGAACACTGAAGCTTTCTTT; CDR3: CASSNKHRGLNTEAFF
size: .; V: TRBV14; D: .; J: TRBJ1-2; DNA: TGTGCCAGCAGCCAAGAGCGGGGCCCCTATGGCTACACCTTC; CDR3: CASSQERGPYGYTF
size: .; V: TRBV6-6; D: .; J: TRBJ1-2; DNA: TGTGCCAGCAGTTACCCGACAGGATTGGGGAACTATGGCTACACCTTC; CDR3: CASSYPTGLGNYGYTF
size: .; V: TRBV4-1; D: .; J: TRBJ2-1; DNA: TGCGCCAGCAGCCAAGCTCTTTCGAGTTCCTACAATGAGCAGTTCTTC; CDR3: CASSQALSSSYNEQFF
size: .; V: TRBV7-3; D: .; J: TRBJ2-5; DNA: TGTGCCAGCAGCTTAAATGGTCGGGACCTAGAGACCCAGTACTTC; CDR3: CASSLNGRDLETQYF
size: .; V: TRBV6-5; D: TRBD2; J: TRBJ2-1; DNA: TGTGCCAGCAGTTACACTAGCGGGAGATCCAATGAGCAGTTCTTC; CDR3: CASSYTSGRSNEQFF
size: .; V: TRBV7-2; D: .; J: TRBJ2-7; DNA: TGTGCCAGCAGCTTAGCGGGTACCTACGAGCAGTACTTC; CDR3: CASSLAGTYEQYF
size: .; V: TRBV5-1; D: TRBD1; J: TRBJ2-3; DNA: TGCGCCAGCAGCTTGGGGGACAGGGGGCGGTCAGATACGCAGTATTTT; CDR3: CASSLGDRGRSDTQYF
size: .; V: TRBV15; D: .; J: TRBJ1-3; DNA: TGTGCCACCAGCCCCCGACATGGAGACACCATATATTTT; CDR3: CATSPRHGDTIYF